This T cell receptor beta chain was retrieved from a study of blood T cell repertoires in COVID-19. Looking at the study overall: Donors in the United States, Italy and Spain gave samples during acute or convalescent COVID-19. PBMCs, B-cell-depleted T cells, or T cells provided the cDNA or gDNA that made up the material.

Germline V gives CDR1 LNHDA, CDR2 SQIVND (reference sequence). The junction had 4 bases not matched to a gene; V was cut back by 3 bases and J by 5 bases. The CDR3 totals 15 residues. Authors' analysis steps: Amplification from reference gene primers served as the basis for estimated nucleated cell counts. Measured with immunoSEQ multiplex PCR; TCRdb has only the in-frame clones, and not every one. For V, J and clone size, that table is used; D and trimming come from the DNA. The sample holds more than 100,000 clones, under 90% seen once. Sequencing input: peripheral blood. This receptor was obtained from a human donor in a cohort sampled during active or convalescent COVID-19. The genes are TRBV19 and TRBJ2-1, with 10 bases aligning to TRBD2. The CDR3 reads CASSIATSGDNEQFF. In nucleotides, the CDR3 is TGTGCCAGTAGTATCGCAACTAGCGGGGACAATGAGCAGTTCTTC.